This record looks at one T cell receptor beta chain sequence and its context. Its antigen is not known. These data originate in a study of OX40 agonist ivuxolimab in advanced cancers. Overall study: Patients in dose escalation had liver, melanoma, kidney or head and neck cancers. Points from the study as a whole: At doses 0.1 to 3.0 mg/kg, CD4+ and CD8+ clones expanded.

Method: immunoSEQ multiplex PCR; TCRdb's copy keeps in-frame clones and lacks some. Of approximately 87,000 clones listed, around 90% were seen once; the top ten hold 4.1%. The sequenced sample was CD4+ or CD8+ T cells sorted from blood, obtained in a trial of the OX40 agonist ivuxolimab. The TCR was taken from an adult with an advanced solid tumor such as melanoma, head and neck, liver or kidney cancer.

Here the CDR3 reads CASSTGLAGGRGYNEQFF. The CDR3 DNA reads as TGTGCCAGTAGTACCGGACTAGCGGGAGGAAGAGGCTACAATGAGCAGTTCTTC. This chain joins TRBV19 and TRBJ2-1; 14 nucleotides agree with TRBD2. This CDR3 has 18 residues. V trimming: 4 bases; J trimming: 3 bases; junction bases outside the gene matches: 8. Looked up from germline, CDR1 is LNHDA and CDR2 is SQIVND (reference sequence).